The source of this TCR beta chain is a study of blood T cells in healthy people across ages. Study-level information: Capturing about one barcoded beta molecule per two T cells was achieved by template switching.

This clonotype was counted between two and nine times. Next came a second PCR, run for about 7 to 12 cycles, which used a sample-barcoded 5' primer along with a J-beta primer mix. TCRdb analysed the 5' RACE reads with MiXCR anew, one entry per CDR3 protein. The top ten hold approximately 2.9% of the sample, which has some 850,000 distinct CDR3 sequences, roughly 25% seen once. These data are also associated with another study on T cells of mothers and their children.

Sequenced material: blood. This receptor was taken from a boy between 10 and 17 years old in good health.

CDR3 nucleotide sequence: TGCGCCAGCAGGACTAGCGGCTTAGAGACCCAGTACTTC. As protein: CASRTSGLETQYF. This sequence joins TRBV23-1 and TRBJ2-5, with 9 bases identical to TRBD2. TRBV23-1 is sorted into the ORF group, with uncertain function. Trimming cost V 6 bases and J 4 bases; bases outside gene matches: 3. CDR3 length: 13 amino acids.